These 8 T cell receptor beta chains came from one sample sequenced in a study of T cell repertoires in cytomegalovirus infection. TCRdb itself ran the reads through MiXCR, one entry per CDR3 protein. The sample gives roughly 310,000 distinct CDR3 sequences, 25% to 35% of which show up once; 20% is in the top ten. Their target antigens are unknown. Here the sequenced sample was cultured PBMCs, taken from culture after CMV antigen stimulation. Receptor source: a human donor in good health (CMV status not recorded). Some clones in this sample may be carry-over from other donors' samples.

This chain links TRBV4-2 with TRBJ2-1; a possible D gene is TRBD2 (6 bases). From germline, CDR1 is LGHNA and CDR2 YNFKEQ. CDR3 size: 15 residues. The V gene lost 0 bases and the J gene lost 6 bases, with 12 bases spanning the gap. This CDR3 is CASSQEGTSSNEQFF. The CDR3 bases are TGTGCCAGCAGCCAAGAGGGAACTAGCAGCAATGAGCAGTTCTTC.

In this sample, this clonotype turned up once. The chain is built from TRBV7-3 and TRBJ2-2; the D is unclear. Trimming left V 5 bases short and J 3 bases short, with 7 bases between. CDR3 length: 13 residues. Germline-derived CDR1 and CDR2 are SGHTA and FQGTGA. The CDR3 is CASSPIDTGELFF. CDR3 DNA sequence: TGTGCCAGCAGCCCCATAGACACCGGGGAGCTGTTTTTT.

The chain employs TRBV30 and TRBJ1-2; D is perhaps TRBD1 (5 bases). Trimming cost V 4 bases and J 7 bases, with 22 bases left between them. Germline V gene data show CDR1 as GTSNPN and CDR2 as SVGIG (reference sequence). CDR3 length equals 15 residues. The CDR3 sequence: CAWILDVWGDGGYTF. In nucleotides, the CDR3 is TGTGCCTGGATTCTCGACGTGTGGGGGGATGGTGGCTACACCTTC.

The chain carries TRBV12-3 or TRBV12-4 and TRBJ2-7; 8 bases match TRBD2. The CDR3 length is 15 residues. V trimming: 6 bases; J trimming: 2 bases; junction bases outside the gene matches: 9. Here the CDR3 DNA reads TGTGCCAGCAGCCCACAGCGGGGGATGACCTACGAGCAGTACTTC. Translated: CASSPQRGMTYEQYF.

This chain connects TRBV19 to TRBJ2-1, with 12 bases matching TRBD2. This CDR3 is 17 amino acids long. With 4 bases clipped from V and 7 bases from J, the junction kept 11 bases outside the gene matches. Germline-derived CDR1 and CDR2 are LNHDA and SQIVND (reference sequence). The CDR3 DNA sequence: TGTGCCAGTAGTAGAACCCAGACTAGCGGGAGTTTAAATGAGCAGTTCTTC. Translated: CASSRTQTSGSLNEQFF.

This clonotype showed up many times. V usage is TRBV27 and J usage is TRBJ2-1; 15 positions agree with TRBD2. Germline-derived CDR1 and CDR2 are MNHEY and SMNVEV (reference sequence). Trimming removed 5 bases from V and 8 bases from J; junction bases left unmatched: 7. The CDR3 is 16 amino acids. CDR3 loop: CASSTPGTSGRYEQFF. CDR3 nucleotides: TGTGCCAGCAGTACCCCCGGGACTAGCGGGAGGTATGAGCAGTTCTTC.

The table lists this clonotype with a few counts. The chain employs TRBV19 and TRBJ1-1; D is uncertain. In germline, CDR1 is LNHDA, CDR2 SQIVND (reference sequence). The CDR3 extends over 15 amino acids. Trimming removed 5 bases from V and 4 bases from J, with 17 bases in between. The CDR3 nucleotides are TGTGCCAGTAGTCCGCAGCCCGGAGGTGGCACTGAAGCTTTCTTT. It is translated as CASSPQPGGGTEAFF.

The chain is built from TRBV5-8 and TRBJ2-1; D might be TRBD1 or TRBD2, each matching 5 bases. Germline-derived CDR1 and CDR2 are SGHTS and YDEGEE. Trimming cost V 5 bases and J 16 bases, with 31 bases left between them. The CDR3 spans 16 residues. For the CDR3, the DNA is TGTGCCAGCAGGCCCCAGGTAGCGAGAGCGTACAATGGGGACTTCTTC. It specifies CASRPQVARAYNGDFF.